The 12 T cell receptor beta chains given below trace back to one sample, sequenced in a study of blood T cell repertoires in COVID-19. The data were produced by immunoSEQ multiplex PCR, yet TCRdb's version contains in-frame clones alone and is incomplete. The top ten clones hold around 20% of a sample with 130,000 or so clones, roughly 89% of them seen once. What was sequenced was peripheral blood. All receptors come from a man aged 45 to 65 with active or convalescent COVID-19.

This clone was seen once. The chain joins TRBV4-3 to TRBJ2-4; TRBD2 aligns across 10 bases. V was pared by 1 base and J by 1 base, with 13 bases of the junction left unmatched. Germline V gene lookup returns CDR1 LGHNA and CDR2 YSLEER. The length of the CDR3 is 20 residues. The CDR3 nucleotides are TGCGCCAGCAGCCAAGTTGTAGCGGGGGGCCAAAAGATGGCCAAAAACATTCAGTACTTC. It yields the protein CASSQVVAGGQKMAKNIQYF.

The chain uses TRBV6-6 and TRBJ2-1, with D possibly matching TRBD1 (6 bases). V dropped 5 bases and J dropped 5 bases, with 13 bases sitting between them. From germline, CDR1 is MNHNY and CDR2 SVGAGI (reference sequence). The CDR3 length is 14 residues. The CDR3 spells CASSLRTANNEQFF. The CDR3 DNA is TGTGCCAGCAGTCTCCGGACAGCGAACAATGAGCAGTTCTTC.

The chain employs TRBV30 and TRBJ1-6, with D perhaps TRBD1 (6 bases). The CDR3 has 13 residues. V lost 7 bases, J lost 9 bases, and 16 bases lay in between. Germline CDR1 reads GTSNPN; CDR2 reads SVGIG (reference sequence). CDR3 sequence reads: CASSTGSGSPLHF. For the CDR3, the DNA is TGTGCCTCATCTACAGGGTCGGGTTCACCCCTCCACTTT.

This chain uses TRBV6-4 with TRBJ2-2; TRBD1 aligns across 7 bases. CDR1 MRHNA and CDR2 SNTAGT come from the germline V gene. The CDR3 consists of 13 residues. V trimming: 3 bases; J trimming: 5 bases; junction bases outside the gene matches: 0. Written as DNA, the CDR3 is TGTGCCAGCAGTGAACAGGGGACCGGGGAGCTGTTTTTT. Its translation is CASSEQGTGELFF.

This sequence joins TRBV24-1 and TRBJ2-7; D remains unclear. Trimming shortened V by 3 bases and J by 2 bases, and 10 bases separated the two germline ends. In germline, CDR1 is KGHDR, CDR2 SFDVKD. The CDR3 totals 14 residues. CDR3 protein: CATSDNTVTYEQYF. DNA for the CDR3: TGTGCCACCAGTGATAACACAGTTACCTACGAGCAGTACTTC.

The genes are TRBV2 and TRBJ1-1; D is unresolved. V was shortened by 4 bases and J by 1 base, with 10 bases between the two germline ends. CDR1 SNHLY and CDR2 FYNNEI come from the germline V gene. The CDR3 has 14 residues. CDR3 nucleotides: TGTGCCAGCAGTGCCACGAGTCGGAACACTGAAGCTTTCTTT. This gives the protein CASSATSRNTEAFF.

This clone was counted between two and nine times. The chain joins TRBV18 to TRBJ1-5; D possibly corresponds to TRBD1 (5 bases). This CDR3 contains 14 residues. V was trimmed by 8 bases and J by 0 bases, leaving 11 bases between them. Germline CDR1 reads KGHSH; CDR2 reads LQKENI. In DNA form, the CDR3 reads TGTGCCAGCACTGACAGCTATAGCAATCAGCCCCAGCATTTT. Encoded protein: CASTDSYSNQPQHF.

The chain is built from TRBV29-1 and TRBJ1-1; 8 bases map to TRBD1. The CDR3 covers 12 residues. J lost 5 bases, V lost 4 bases, and 3 bases had no gene match. The germline CDR1 and CDR2 sequences are SQVTM and ANQGSEA. The CDR3 region is CSVGRGQTEAFF. CDR3 sequence (DNA): TGCAGCGTTGGCAGGGGGCAAACTGAAGCTTTCTTT.

This clone was counted a few times. This chain uses TRBV19 with TRBJ1-2; maybe TRBD1 (5 bases). Germline V CDR1 and CDR2: LNHDA, SQIVND (reference sequence). The CDR3 spans 16 residues. The V end was cut by 3 bases, the J end by 5 bases, with 19 bases between. The CDR3 DNA sequence: TGTGCCAGTAGTATCGATCGGGGGTTCTCCTGGTATGGCTACACCTTC. This sequence encodes CASSIDRGFSWYGYTF.

The chain links TRBV19 to TRBJ2-1; TRBD1 matches at 9 bases. Germline lookup yields CDR1 LNHDA and CDR2 SQIVND (reference sequence). There are 15 residues in the CDR3. V lost 3 bases and J lost 3; bases outside the gene matches: 3. CDR3 nucleotide sequence: TGTGCCAGTAGTATTGGGGACAGGGTCTACAATGAGCAGTTCTTC. Translation: CASSIGDRVYNEQFF.

The table lists this clone with a count of one. The rearrangement joins TRBV6-6 to TRBJ2-1; D is undetermined. This CDR3 contains 16 residues. CDR1 is MNHNY and CDR2 is SVGAGI in the germline V gene (reference sequence). The V gene lost 0 bases and the J gene lost 5 bases, with 14 bases spanning the gap. The DNA of the CDR3 is TGTGCCAGCAGTTACTCATTGGCCTCACCAAACAATGAGCAGTTCTTC. Residues: CASSYSLASPNNEQFF.

This chain joins TRBV6-5 and TRBJ2-7; TRBD2 aligns across 11 bases. There are 16 residues in the CDR3. Germline lookup yields CDR1 MNHEY and CDR2 SVGAGI. Unmatched junction bases numbered 6, after V lost 4 bases and J lost 1 base. As DNA, the CDR3 is TGTGCCAGCAGTTTTGAACTAGCGGGAGCGTCCTACGAGCAGTACTTC. Protein: CASSFELAGASYEQYF.